This T cell receptor (beta chain) was documented in a study of T-cell memory formation after mild COVID-19. Study context: TCR clusters were largely donor specific.

General study points: Some SARS-CoV-2-responding clones were already detected in memory before infection. Clones that contracted clustered mainly in CM and EM if CD4+ and in EMRA if CD8+.

The CDR3 loop spans 14 amino acids. The germline V and J ends were trimmed by 2 bases and 4 bases, with 10 bases remaining between them. Germline V lookup: CDR1 KGHDR, CDR2 SFDVKD. UMIs and sample barcodes were carried by the TCR alpha and TCR beta cDNA libraries that 5'RACE produced using constant-segment primers. MiXCR, run by TCRdb on the 5' RACE reads, gives a single entry per CDR3 protein. The sample yields 250,000 to 400,000 distinct CDR3 sequences, about 13% seen once. Many counts were recorded for this clonotype. No antigen is known for it. Sample: PBMCs or a T cell subset sorted from them (not recorded which). This clonotype was obtained from a man younger than 30 who had mild COVID-19 (a few samples of this study predate the infection). Cell type and time point are not known. The V call is TRBV24-1, the J call TRBJ2-5; D is possibly TRBD2 (5 bases). CDR3 amino acids: CATSDSEAGETQYF. CDR3 sequence (DNA): TGTGCCACCAGTGATTCTGAGGCGGGAGAGACCCAGTACTTC.